This T cell receptor (beta chain) was sequenced for a study of CD8+CD57+ T cells in acquired aplastic anemia. Only a few counts were recorded for this clonotype. Germline V CDR1 and CDR2: ENHRY, SYGVKD. This CDR3 has 16 amino acids. With 2 bases removed from V and 1 base from J, the gap between germline ends came to 12 bases. It was genomic DNA that served as the template for profiling TCR beta VDJ and CDR3. One entry per CDR3 protein results from TCRdb running MiXCR on the reads. In the table there are 400,000 to 450,000 distinct CDR3 sequences, 60% to 80% of which are singletons. The chain joins TRBV10-3 to TRBJ1-3, with D possibly being TRBD1 (6 bases). The source of this sequence is a human donor in good health, serving as a control. Source material: sorted CD4+, CD8+, or CD8+CD57+ T cells (not recorded which) from PBMCs. The CDR3 region is CAISEDGGGSGNTIYF. In DNA form, the CDR3 reads TGTGCCATCAGTGAGGATGGAGGGGGATCTGGAAACACCATATATTTT.